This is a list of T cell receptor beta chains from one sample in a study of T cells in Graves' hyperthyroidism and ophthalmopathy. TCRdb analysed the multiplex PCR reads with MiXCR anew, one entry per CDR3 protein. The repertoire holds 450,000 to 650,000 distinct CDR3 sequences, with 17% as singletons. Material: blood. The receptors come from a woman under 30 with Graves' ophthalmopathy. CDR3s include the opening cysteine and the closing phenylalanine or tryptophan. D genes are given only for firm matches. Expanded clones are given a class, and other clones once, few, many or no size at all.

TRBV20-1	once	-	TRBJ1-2	CSARDSPGYYGYTF	TGCAGTGCTAGAGATTCTCCGGGGTACTATGGCTACACCTTC
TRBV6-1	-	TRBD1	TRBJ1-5	CASSRQGTNQPQHF	TGTGCCAGCAGTAGACAGGGCACCAATCAGCCCCAGCATTTT
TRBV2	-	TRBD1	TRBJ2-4	CASSDTGQGYF	TGTGCCAGCAGTGATACCGGACAGGGGTACTTC
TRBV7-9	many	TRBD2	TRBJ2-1	CASSRLALYNEQFF	TGTGCCAGCAGTCGACTAGCCCTCTACAATGAGCAGTTCTTC
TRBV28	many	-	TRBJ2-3	CASSIRTARTDTQYF	TGTGCCAGCAGCATCCGGACAGCCCGCACAGATACGCAGTATTTT
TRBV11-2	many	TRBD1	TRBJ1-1	CASSPGQRFRPGTEAFF	TGTGCCAGCAGCCCGGGACAGCGGTTTCGACCCGGCACTGAAGCTTTCTTT
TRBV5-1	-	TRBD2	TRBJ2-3	CASSKLSGKVADTQYF	TGCGCCAGCAGCAAACTAAGCGGGAAGGTTGCAGATACGCAGTATTTT
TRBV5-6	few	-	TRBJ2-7	CASSSVGNGDYEQYF	TGTGCCAGCAGCTCCGTGGGAAACGGGGACTACGAGCAGTACTTC
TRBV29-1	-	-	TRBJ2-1	CSVELRGGEQFF	TGCAGCGTTGAATTAAGGGGTGGTGAGCAGTTCTTC
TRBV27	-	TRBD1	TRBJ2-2	CASSLTGGGGELFF	TGTGCCAGCAGCTTGACAGGGGGAGGCGGGGAGCTGTTTTTT
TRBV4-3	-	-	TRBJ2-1	CASSQTQPHEQFF	TGCGCCAGCAGCCAAACCCAGCCTCACGAGCAGTTCTTC
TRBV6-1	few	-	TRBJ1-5	CASDRNSNQPQHF	TGTGCCAGCGACAGAAATAGCAATCAGCCCCAGCATTTT
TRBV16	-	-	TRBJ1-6	CASSRVYKPGASYNSPLHF	TGTGCCAGCAGCCGGGTATACAAGCCCGGAGCCTCCTATAATTCACCCCTCCACTTT
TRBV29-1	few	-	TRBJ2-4	CSVLTRNIQYF	TGCAGCGTTTTGACTCGGAACATTCAGTACTTC
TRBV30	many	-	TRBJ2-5	CAWNSPGPHQETQYF	TGTGCCTGGAACTCACCCGGGCCGCACCAAGAGACCCAGTACTTC
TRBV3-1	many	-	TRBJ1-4	CASSQDRDATNEKLFF	TGTGCCAGCAGCCAAGATAGGGATGCAACTAATGAAAAACTGTTTTTT
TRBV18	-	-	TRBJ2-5	CASSPEQGLQETQYF	TGTGCCAGCTCCCCTGAACAGGGCCTTCAAGAGACCCAGTACTTC
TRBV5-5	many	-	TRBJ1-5	CASSPRDQGNQPQHF	TGTGCCAGCAGCCCCCGGGACCAAGGAAATCAGCCCCAGCATTTT
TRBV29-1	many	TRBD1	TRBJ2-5	CSVIGQGEETQYF	TGCAGCGTCATCGGACAGGGTGAAGAGACCCAGTACTTC
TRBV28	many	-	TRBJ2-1	CASSLWRGAPDNEQFF	TGTGCCAGCAGTTTATGGAGGGGGGCACCAGACAATGAGCAGTTCTTC